A single sample gave rise to the 26 T cell receptor beta chains below, sequenced in a study of T cell responses to AZD1222 COVID-19 vaccine. TCRdb's table, derived via immunoSEQ multiplex PCR, lists solely in-frame clones and lacks some. In the table there are about 120,000 clones, more than 85% of which are singletons. The sample here was peripheral blood, taken on day 0 of AZD1222 vaccination. The origin of the receptors is an adult in good health.

V and J are TRBV7-2 and TRBJ2-2; D is tentatively TRBD1 or TRBD2 (5 bases each). The CDR3 is made up of 16 amino acids. V lost 5 bases and J lost 4, with 17 bases in between. Germline CDR1 is SGHTA and CDR2 is FQGNSA. This chain's CDR3 is CASSPVGTRGTGELFF. CDR3 bases: TGTGCCAGCAGCCCAGTCGGGACGAGGGGCACCGGGGAGCTGTTTTTT.

The chain has TRBV3-1 (or the pseudogene TRBV3-2) and TRBJ2-2; D uncertain. V lost 4 bases and J lost 6, with 15 bases in between. Per germline, CDR1 LGHDT and CDR2 YNNKEL (reference sequence). This CDR3 contains 15 residues. CDR3 region: CASSPRWNNAGELFF. As DNA, the CDR3 is TGTGCCAGCAGCCCTCGTTGGAATAACGCCGGGGAGCTGTTTTTT.

V is TRBV19 and J is TRBJ2-6, with D uncertain. CDR3 length: 15 amino acids. Trimming cost V 1 base and J 0 bases, with 4 bases left between them. Per the germline V gene, CDR1 is LNHDA and CDR2 is SQIVND (reference sequence). Here the CDR3 DNA reads TGTGCCAGTAGTATAGTTCTCTCTGGGGCCAACGTCCTGACTTTC. Amino acids: CASSIVLSGANVLTF.

This chain links TRBV10-3 with TRBJ1-6; no clear D gene. Germline V gene data show CDR1 as ENHRY and CDR2 as SYGVKD. V was trimmed by 4 bases and J by 0 bases, leaving 13 bases between them. The CDR3 sequence is 17 residues long. CDR3 sequence (DNA): TGTGCCATCAGTGTAAACAGTCCTAGCTCCTATAATTCACCCCTCCACTTT. It yields the protein CAISVNSPSSYNSPLHF.

The chain is built from TRBV28 and TRBJ2-1, with D perhaps TRBD1 (6 bases). V dropped 5 bases and J dropped 7 bases, with 18 bases sitting between them. Germline V lookup: CDR1 MDHEN, CDR2 SYDVKM. The CDR3 is 15 residues long. The CDR3 DNA sequence: TGTGCCAGCAGTGTCCCACAGGGTCCTCATAATGAGCAGTTCTTC. This translates into CASSVPQGPHNEQFF.

CDR3 sequence (DNA): TGTGCCAGTAGCGGACCACAGGGGCGGCTCACTGAAGCTTTCTTT. It translates to CASSGPQGRLTEAFF. The chain carries TRBV19 and TRBJ1-1; 7 bases match TRBD1. Per the germline V gene, CDR1 is LNHDA and CDR2 is SQIVND (reference sequence). The CDR3 is made up of 15 amino acids. J was trimmed by 4 bases and V by 6 bases; bases with no gene match: 11.

The V and J genes are TRBV18 and TRBJ2-3, with TRBD1 identical over 10 bases. Germline V CDR1 and CDR2: KGHSH, LQKENI. CDR3 size: 15 residues. The ends lost 2 bases at V and 7 bases at J; junction bases unmatched: 6. CDR3 protein: CASSPDRGPPNTQYF. CDR3 nucleotide sequence: TGTGCCAGCTCACCAGACAGGGGGCCGCCAAATACGCAGTATTTT.

The chain couples TRBV5-1 to TRBJ1-6; D unresolved. The length of the CDR3 is 14 residues. V lost 0 bases, J lost 13 bases, and 14 bases lay in between. Germline V gene data show CDR1 as SGHRS and CDR2 as YFSETQ. The CDR3 is CASSLDSASGPLHF. As DNA, the CDR3 is TGCGCCAGCAGCTTGGATTCGGCGTCAGGCCCCCTCCACTTT.

The V gene is TRBV7-9, the J gene TRBJ1-6; 9 positions match TRBD1. Germline V gene data show CDR1 as SEHNR and CDR2 as FQNEAQ (reference sequence). J gave up 9 bases and V 2 bases, and 5 bases lay outside the gene matches. The CDR3 is 15 residues long. The CDR3 loop reads CASSLSTTGGSPLHF. CDR3 in DNA: TGTGCCAGCAGCTTAAGTACGACAGGGGGTTCACCCCTCCACTTT.

This chain links TRBV19 with TRBJ1-5, with TRBD1 as a possible D gene (5 bases). This CDR3 has 15 amino acids. Germline CDR1 reads LNHDA; CDR2 reads SQIVND (reference sequence). V lost 7 bases, J lost 0 bases, and 13 bases lay in between. DNA of the CDR3: TGTGCCAGTAACCGGGGACTTGATAGCAATCAGCCCCAGCATTTT. This codes for CASNRGLDSNQPQHF. Based on the CDR3 plus reference TRBV19 and TRBJ1-5, the full variable domain is DGGITQSPKYLFRKEGQNVTLSCEQNLNHDAMYWYRQDPGQGLRLIYYSQIVNDFQKGDIAEGYSVSREKKESFPLTVTSAQKNPTAFYLCASNRGLDSNQPQHFGDGTRLSIL.

The chain couples TRBV7-9 to TRBJ1-4; possible D gene TRBD1, 5 bases. There are 15 residues in the CDR3. V lost 6 bases, J lost 6 bases, and 17 bases lay in between. The germline CDR1 and CDR2 sequences are SEHNR and FQNEAQ (reference sequence). This chain's CDR3 is CASSVPAGTDEKLFF. The CDR3 bases are TGTGCCAGCAGTGTTCCGGCGGGGACGGATGAAAAACTGTTTTTT.

The gene calls are TRBV10-3 and TRBJ1-3; D is unresolved. This CDR3 spans 15 amino acids. Germline V gives CDR1 ENHRY, CDR2 SYGVKD. The V end was cut by 6 bases, the J end by 0 bases, with 12 bases between. Here the CDR3 reads CAISDSGSSGNTIYF. DNA for the CDR3: TGTGCCATCAGCGATTCCGGGAGCTCTGGAAACACCATATATTTT.

This rearrangement joins TRBV7-6 to TRBJ2-7; 9 positions match TRBD1. The germline CDR1 and CDR2 sequences are SGHVS and FNYEAQ. The length of the CDR3 is 15 residues. After removal of 5 bases from V and 6 bases from J, the junction contained 11 bases not matched to a gene. The CDR3 protein is CASSLQGDRALEQYF. The CDR3 DNA sequence: TGTGCCAGCAGCCTCCAGGGGGACAGGGCCCTCGAGCAGTACTTC.

The V and J genes are TRBV7-9 and TRBJ1-2; the D is unclear. V lost 5 bases, J lost 1 base, and 8 bases lay in between. Germline assignment: CDR1 SEHNR and CDR2 FQNEAQ (reference sequence). This CDR3 contains 13 residues. The CDR3 region has the DNA TGTGCCAGCAGCCCCGTCAGTAACTATGGCTACACCTTC. Its translation is CASSPVSNYGYTF.

This chain links TRBV10-1 with TRBJ1-1; D is unclear. CDR3 length: 13 residues. Germline CDR1 WNHNN, CDR2 SYGVQD (reference sequence). Trimming shortened V by 4 bases and J by 0 bases, and 6 bases separated the two germline ends. CDR3 amino acids: CASSAGLNTEAFF. In DNA, the CDR3 is TGCGCCAGCAGTGCGGGGTTGAACACTGAAGCTTTCTTT.

The V and J genes are TRBV4-2 and TRBJ2-7, with 13 positions matching TRBD2. CDR3 length: 16 amino acids. Germline V CDR1 and CDR2: LGHNA, YNFKEQ. After removal of 4 bases from V and 3 bases from J, the junction contained 6 bases not matched to a gene. CDR3 amino acids: CASSRGLAGAHYEQYF. The CDR3 DNA reads as TGTGCCAGCAGCCGCGGACTAGCGGGAGCCCACTACGAGCAGTACTTC.

In regard to this clone: The junction differs from germline at one of its ends, possibly a read error. The V gene is TRBV7-7, the J gene TRBJ2-2; D is ambiguous. Looked up from germline, CDR1 is SSHAT and CDR2 is FNYEAQ (reference sequence). This CDR3 has 14 residues. Here the CDR3 reads CASSLEWGTGELFF. DNA of the CDR3: TGTGCTAGCAGCTTAGAATGGGGCACCGGGGAGCTGTTTTTT.

The genes are TRBV27 and TRBJ2-7; D is uncertain. Looked up from germline, CDR1 is MNHEY and CDR2 is SMNVEV (reference sequence). Deletions cut 5 bases from V and 0 bases from J, with 17 bases between. This CDR3 comprises 16 residues. The chain's CDR3 is CASSLGFGRPSYEQYF. In DNA form, the CDR3 reads TGTGCCAGCAGTCTGGGCTTCGGGCGGCCCTCCTACGAGCAGTACTTC.

The chain carries TRBV10-3 and TRBJ2-2; 12 positions match TRBD2. The J segment lost 5 bases and the V segment lost 10 bases, leaving 8 bases of the junction unmatched. The CDR3 contains 15 residues. Looked up from germline, CDR1 is ENHRY and CDR2 is SYGVKD. DNA of the CDR3: TGTGCCACGCAAGGACTAGCGGGGTTGACCGGGGAGCTGTTTTTT. Amino acid sequence: CATQGLAGLTGELFF.

CDR3 sequence: CASSLEAWGEQFF. The CDR3 DNA reads as TGCGCCAGCAGCTTAGAAGCGTGGGGTGAGCAGTTCTTC. The chain combines TRBV5-1 with TRBJ2-1; D not resolved. Deletions cut 2 bases from V and 9 bases from J, with 12 bases between. CDR3 length: 13 amino acids. CDR1 is SGHRS, CDR2 YFSETQ, per germline.

The chain joins TRBV28 to TRBJ2-7; 11 positions agree with TRBD1. In germline, CDR1 is MDHEN, CDR2 SYDVKM. With 8 bases clipped from V and 6 bases from J, the junction kept 6 bases outside the gene matches. The CDR3 covers 13 residues. The CDR3 sequence: CASVGTGGAEQYF. The CDR3, as DNA: TGTGCCAGCGTCGGGACAGGGGGGGCCGAGCAGTACTTC.

The J gene is TRBJ2-1, the V gene TRBV3-1 (or the pseudogene TRBV3-2); TRBD1 matches 10 bases. With V trimmed by 1 base and J by 8 bases, 8 bases remained unmatched. The CDR3 length is 16 residues. Germline assignment: CDR1 LGHDT and CDR2 YNNKEL (reference sequence). DNA of the CDR3: TGTGCCAGCAGCCAAGGTGACAGGGGGCCCTTGGATGAGCAGTTCTTC. This sequence encodes CASSQGDRGPLDEQFF.

This clone was picked up one time. CDR3 amino acids: CASSPPLVGATNEKLFF. The CDR3 DNA reads as TGTGCCAGCAGTCCTCCGTTAGTGGGTGCAACTAATGAAAAACTGTTTTTT. The chain is built from TRBV25-1 and TRBJ1-4, with D uncertain. The CDR3 is 17 residues long. V was cut by 5 bases and J by 0 bases, with 16 bases left in between. Germline CDR1 is MGHDK and CDR2 is SYGVNS.

V is TRBV19 and J is TRBJ1-2, with 7 bases lining up with TRBD1. Looked up from germline, CDR1 is LNHDA and CDR2 is SQIVND (reference sequence). The J segment lost 3 bases and the V segment lost 6 bases, leaving 4 bases of the junction unmatched. This CDR3 has 13 residues. The CDR3 DNA reads as TGTGCCAGTAGCCCTACAGGGGACTATGGCTACACCTTC. This sequence encodes CASSPTGDYGYTF.

This chain links TRBV25-1 with TRBJ1-1, with D possibly TRBD1 on 6 matching bases. With 4 bases removed from V and 2 bases from J, the gap between germline ends came to 14 bases. The CDR3 contains 15 residues. Germline CDR1 MGHDK, CDR2 SYGVNS. CDR3 nucleotide sequence: TGTGCCAGCAGTGCGTACAGGGCCCCTAACACTGAAGCTTTCTTT. This codes for CASSAYRAPNTEAFF.

The gene calls are TRBV5-1 and TRBJ1-2, with 10 positions matching TRBD1. The CDR3 loop spans 15 amino acids. Germline assignment: CDR1 SGHRS and CDR2 YFSETQ. Unmatched junction bases numbered 11, after V lost 4 bases and J lost 8 bases. The CDR3 reads CASSPWDRGSEGYTF. The CDR3 coding sequence is TGCGCCAGCAGCCCTTGGGACAGGGGATCGGAGGGCTACACCTTC.